This entry concerns a single T cell receptor beta chain. This record comes from a study of blood T cell repertoires in COVID-19. Study summary: There were acute and convalescent COVID-19 samples, and they came from the United States, Italy and Spain.

The V and J ends lost 6 bases and 4 bases respectively, with 8 bases between them. Germline CDR1 is MDHEN and CDR2 is SYDVKM. The CDR3 is 12 residues long. Enrolled during active infection, Seattle patients were then followed longitudinally. The data were produced by immunoSEQ multiplex PCR, yet TCRdb's version contains in-frame clones alone and is incomplete. The sample gives 150,000 to 200,000 clones, approximately 90% of which show up once; more than 4.5% is in the top ten. Input material: peripheral blood. This TCR came from a man younger than 40 with COVID-19, enrolled during active disease. This chain uses TRBV28 with TRBJ2-3; tentative D call: TRBD2 (6 bases). The CDR3 loop reads CASSSGADTQYF. The CDR3 coding sequence is TGTGCCAGCAGCTCGGGGGCAGATACGCAGTATTTT.